This T cell receptor (beta chain) was obtained from a study of shared clonotypes between healthy human individuals. Overall study: For every donor, three CD4 naive, three CD4 memory, two CD8 naive and one CD8 memory plates were used. Overall study results and limits: Sample collection involved blood only; tissue repertoires are likely different.

The table came from immunoSEQ multiplex PCR; TCRdb's copy has only in-frame clones and leaves some out. The sample shows about 2.3 million clones, 92% of them seen only once. For this clone: The target antigen is unknown.

Germline values: CDR1 SGDLS, CDR2 YYNGEE. The CDR3 consists of 13 residues. Trimming cost V 4 bases and J 0 bases, with 8 bases left between them. Sequenced sample: naive CD4+ T cells from PBMCs. The subset was: CD45RA+ positively selected. J is TRBJ2-7 and V is TRBV9; no clear D gene. The receptor's source is a man aged 18 to 29 in good health. Some clones in this sample may be carry-over from other donors' samples. In DNA, the CDR3 is TGTGCCAGCAGCTATAGAGGCTCCTACGAGCAGTACTTC. It encodes CASSYRGSYEQYF. The complete variable domain, with remaining parts taken from reference TRBV9 and TRBJ2-7, reads DSGVTQTPKHLITATGQRVTLRCSPRSGDLSVYWYQQSLDQGLQFLIQYYNGEERAKGNILERFSAQQFPDLHSELNLSSLELGDSALYFCASSYRGSYEQYFGPGTRLTVT.